The 12 T cell receptor beta chains below come from one sample, sequenced in a study of beta chain features in type 1 diabetes. The isolated RNA, all of it, was reverse transcribed, so expressed TCRB transcripts were what got sequenced. TCRdb's table, derived via immunoSEQ multiplex PCR, lists solely in-frame clones and lacks some. This table has 350,000 to 400,000 clones, approximately 15% appearing once. Sequencing was done on a sample of naive CD4+ T cells from blood. These receptors came from a woman aged 18-29 years in good health.

This clone has more than one count but fewer than ten. The V call is TRBV4-1, the J call TRBJ2-6; no clear D gene. V shed 1 base and J shed 0 bases, with 7 bases lying between them. The germline V gene has CDR1 MGHRA and CDR2 YSYEKL. CDR3 length: 16 amino acids. The CDR3 sequence: CASSQVWSSGANVLTF. The CDR3 nucleotides read TGCGCCAGCAGCCAAGTCTGGAGCTCTGGGGCCAACGTCCTGACTTTC.

The chain combines TRBV30 with TRBJ1-3; 7 nucleotides align to TRBD1. The J segment lost 0 bases and the V segment lost 8 bases, leaving 7 bases of the junction unmatched. CDR1 is GTSNPN and CDR2 is SVGIG in the germline V gene (reference sequence). This CDR3 is built from 14 residues. The CDR3 nucleotides are TGTGCCAGAAGGGACAGCGTCTCTGGAAACACCATATATTTT. Its protein is CARRDSVSGNTIYF. Full variable domain (outside the CDR3, taken from reference TRBV30 and TRBJ1-3): SQTIHQWPATLVQPVGSPLSLECTVEGTSNPNLYWYRQAAGRGLQLLFYSVGIGQISSEVPQNLSASRPQDRQFILSSKKLLLSDSGFYLCARRDSVSGNTIYFGEGSWLTVV.

This clone was observed a few times. The chain joins TRBV2 to TRBJ1-5; possibly TRBD1 for D (5 bases). Trimming shortened V by 11 bases and J by 4 bases, and 15 bases separated the two germline ends. The V gene's germline CDR1 is SNHLY and CDR2 FYNNEI. This CDR3 comprises 13 residues. The CDR3 sequence: CASGTRGNQPQHF. DNA of the CDR3: TGTGCCTCAGGGACGCGGGGTAATCAGCCCCAGCATTTT.

This clone was seen a handful of times. This sequence joins TRBV7-9 and TRBJ2-1; the match to TRBD2 covers 8 bases. Germline V gene sequence: CDR1 SEHNR, CDR2 FQNEAQ (reference sequence). The CDR3 is made up of 17 amino acids. V was clipped by 1 base and J by 0 bases; unmatched bases: 5. CDR3 DNA sequence: TGTGCCAGCAGCTTAGGGACTAGCAGTAGCTCCTACAATGAGCAGTTCTTC. It specifies CASSLGTSSSSYNEQFF.

This sequence joins TRBV6-5 and TRBJ2-7; 7 bases are shared with TRBD1. Germline V gene data show CDR1 as MNHEY and CDR2 as SVGAGI. This CDR3 has 14 amino acids. V trimming: 2 bases; J trimming: 5 bases; junction bases outside the gene matches: 6. This CDR3 is CASSYSQGVHEQYF. The CDR3, as DNA: TGTGCCAGCAGTTACAGCCAGGGGGTCCACGAGCAGTACTTC.

This clone was observed a few times. The CDR3 sequence: CASPRASGQETQYF. CDR3 coding DNA: TGTGCCAGCCCTAGGGCTAGCGGGCAAGAGACCCAGTACTTC. The chain carries TRBV6-5 and TRBJ2-5; TRBD2 matches 8 bases. Germline CDR1 MNHEY, CDR2 SVGAGI. The V gene end was trimmed by 8 bases and the J gene end by 2 bases; junction bases not matched to a gene: 7. The CDR3 runs to 14 residues.

The V gene is TRBV7-2, the J gene TRBJ2-7; weak D call: TRBD1 (6 bases). V shed 6 bases and J shed 5 bases, with 17 bases lying between them. Germline V gene sequence: CDR1 SGHTA, CDR2 FQGNSA. CDR3 length: 14 residues. The CDR3 loop reads CASSPFGTGNEQYF. The CDR3 DNA follows: TGTGCCAGCAGTCCTTTCGGTACAGGGAACGAGCAGTACTTC.

This chain uses TRBV6-5 with TRBJ2-1, with D perhaps matching TRBD2 (6 bases). CDR3 length equals 14 residues. Looked up from germline, CDR1 is MNHEY and CDR2 is SVGAGI. V lost 6 bases, J lost 5 bases, and 14 bases lay in between. The CDR3, as DNA: TGTGCCAGCAGCCCCGGGACTGGAAACAATGAGCAGTTCTTC. This gives the protein CASSPGTGNNEQFF.

The chain has TRBV30 and TRBJ1-5, with TRBD1 identical over 8 bases. CDR1 and CDR2 (germline): GTSNPN, SVGIG (reference sequence). The CDR3 has 14 amino acids. Trimming at V came to 4 bases and at J to 6 bases, leaving 8 bases not matched to a gene. The CDR3 region has the DNA TGTGCCTGGACCCAACAGGGGGGCGGTCAGCCCCAGCATTTT. It is translated as CAWTQQGGGQPQHF.

The chain recombines TRBV6-5 with TRBJ1-2, with D uncertain. The V gene's germline CDR1 is MNHEY and CDR2 SVGAGI. Trimming left V 0 bases short and J 8 bases short, with 19 bases between. The CDR3 consists of 16 residues. DNA of the CDR3: TGTGCCAGCAGTTACTCGGTGTTACGGGAGCTCGGGGGCTACACCTTC. Amino acid sequence: CASSYSVLRELGGYTF.

This clone was counted a few times. The chain uses TRBV30 and TRBJ2-7; 9 bases match TRBD1. CDR3 length: 13 amino acids. Trimming at V came to 2 bases and at J to 5 bases, leaving 4 bases not matched to a gene. Germline V lookup: CDR1 GTSNPN, CDR2 SVGIG (reference sequence). Here the CDR3 reads CAWSTGGVHEQYF. CDR3 nucleotides: TGTGCCTGGAGTACAGGGGGCGTCCACGAGCAGTACTTC.

The chain is built from TRBV30 and TRBJ1-3; D unclear. Germline CDR1 GTSNPN, CDR2 SVGIG (reference sequence). The V end lost 2 bases, the J end lost 3 bases, and 5 bases lay between the germline ends. CDR3 length: 12 amino acids. CDR3 region: CAWSPRGNTIYF. CDR3 coding DNA: TGTGCCTGGAGTCCCCGTGGAAACACCATATATTTT.